This T cell receptor (beta chain) was captured in a study of blood T cell repertoires in COVID-19. The assay was immunoSEQ multiplex PCR, and TCRdb's table has in-frame clones only and misses some. This table holds tens of thousands of clones, 85% found once. This CDR3 has 14 amino acids. Trimming left V 5 bases short and J 5 bases short, with 16 bases between. Germline-derived CDR1 and CDR2 are LNHDA and SQIVND (reference sequence). Material: peripheral blood. The V gene is TRBV19, the J gene TRBJ2-7, with D tentatively TRBD1 (6 bases). The sequence was obtained from a woman aged 55-70 years with active COVID-19. CDR3 amino acids: CASSFGQRGDEQYF. CDR3 bases: TGTGCCAGTAGTTTTGGACAGAGGGGTGACGAGCAGTACTTC. The entire variable domain, with the rest obtained from reference TRBV19 and TRBJ2-7, is as follows: DGGITQSPKYLFRKEGQNVTLSCEQNLNHDAMYWYRQDPGQGLRLIYYSQIVNDFQKGDIAEGYSVSREKKESFPLTVTSAQKNPTAFYLCASSFGQRGDEQYFGPGTRLTVT.